Listed below are T cell receptor beta chains from one sample, sequenced in a study of regulatory T cells in long-lasting Graves disease. From the multiplex PCR reads, TCRdb called clonotypes with MiXCR, one entry per CDR3 protein. The table has a few hundred thousand distinct CDR3 sequences, about 17% seen once; the top ten hold around 15%. The same data also contributed to another study, on T cells in Graves' hyperthyroidism and ophthalmopathy.

The sample here was peripheral blood mononuclear cells (PBMCs), taken at new diagnosis, from a patient treated with antithyroid drugs. Receptor source: a woman in her thirties with Graves disease. Both conserved end residues are part of each CDR3. Fields, in order: D gene, clone size, V gene, J gene, CDR3 protein, CDR3 DNA. The D gene is left open where the match is weak. Clone size is shown for a subset of rows, as once, few, many or a class of expanded clone.

>TRBD2|many|TRBV12-3/TRBV12-4|TRBJ2-2
CASRGGSGGSAGELFF
TGTGCCAGCAGGGGTGGGAGCGGGGGATCCGCCGGGGAGCTGTTTTTT
>NA|many|TRBV7-2|TRBJ1-2
CASSLKGRRERQAYGYTF
TGTGCCAGCAGCTTAAAGGGGAGGCGGGAGAGGCAGGCCTATGGCTACACCTTC
>TRBD1|many|TRBV5-1|TRBJ1-4
CASSANRGLNEKLFF
TGTGCCAGCAGCGCGAACAGGGGGTTAAATGAAAAACTGTTTTTT
>NA|many|TRBV2|TRBJ2-2
CASSEWTVNTGELFF
TGTGCCAGCAGTGAATGGACGGTTAACACCGGGGAGCTGTTTTTT
>NA|many|TRBV3-1|TRBJ1-1
CASSQGPLEAFF
TGTGCCAGCAGCCAAGGACCCCTAGAAGCTTTCTTT
>NA|many|TRBV7-2|TRBJ1-1
CASRLSSSNTEAFF
TGTGCCAGCAGGCTGAGCTCGTCGAACACTGAAGCTTTCTTT
>NA|many|TRBV7-2|TRBJ2-1
CASSSEGLVGEQFF
TGTGCCAGCAGCTCCGAGGGGCTAGTGGGTGAGCAGTTCTTC
>NA|many|TRBV19|TRBJ2-7
CASRTRATGPEQYF
TGTGCCAGTAGGACCCGGGCCACAGGACCCGAGCAGTACTTC
>TRBD2|many|TRBV7-9|TRBJ2-7
CASSQEGGSSYEQYF
TGTGCCAGCAGCCAAGAGGGAGGGTCTTCCTACGAGCAGTACTTC
>TRBD1|many|TRBV3-1|TRBJ2-3
CASSQAGTGDIDTQYF
TGTGCCAGCAGCCAAGCCGGGACAGGGGATATAGATACGCAGTATTTT
>NA|many|TRBV6-1|TRBJ1-2
CASSWDTAENGYTF
TGTGCCAGCAGCTGGGACACCGCGGAGAATGGCTACACCTTC
>TRBD1|many|TRBV27|TRBJ1-2
CASSLGQGLRYTF
TGTGCCAGCAGTCTAGGACAGGGTCTACGCTACACCTTC
>NA|many|TRBV20-1|TRBJ2-2
CSAGTANTGELFF
TGCAGTGCCGGGACTGCGAACACCGGGGAGCTGTTTTTT
>NA|many|TRBV5-5|TRBJ2-7
CASSFAGTQAEQYF
TGTGCCAGCAGCTTCGCCGGGACCCAGGCCGAGCAGTACTTC
>NA|many|TRBV7-9|TRBJ1-1
CASSFSLSQGGWMNTEAFF
TGTGCCAGCAGCTTCTCCTTGAGCCAGGGAGGATGGATGAACACTGAAGCTTTCTTT
>TRBD1|many|TRBV6-5|TRBJ1-3
CASSYPGQGKGDTIYF
TGTGCCAGCAGTTACCCCGGACAGGGGAAAGGAGACACCATATATTTT
>TRBD1|NA|TRBV18|TRBJ1-2
CASSPSGTADYGYTF
TGTGCCAGCTCACCTTCCGGGACAGCGGACTATGGCTACACCTTC
>NA|NA|TRBV12-3/TRBV12-4|TRBJ2-1
CASRTEGNEQFF
TGTGCCAGCAGAACTGAGGGGAATGAGCAGTTCTTC
>TRBD1|many|TRBV6-5|TRBJ1-2
CASSYRDRGVSYTF
TGTGCCAGCAGTTACCGGGACAGGGGCGTTAGCTACACCTTC
>NA|NA|TRBV19|TRBJ1-2
CASSIWGWKGYTF
TGTGCCAGTAGTATCTGGGGATGGAAAGGCTACACCTTC
>NA|NA|TRBV19|TRBJ1-6
CASSPSSGFDSPLHF
TGTGCCAGTAGTCCATCGAGCGGCTTTGACTCACCCCTCCACTTT
>NA|NA|TRBV4-2|TRBJ2-3
CASSQNSGTGGADTQYF
TGTGCCAGCAGCCAAAACTCCGGGACTGGCGGGGCGGATACGCAGTATTTT
>NA|many|TRBV6-1|TRBJ2-7
CASSETGRLSSYEQYF
TGTGCCAGCAGTGAAACGGGACGCCTATCCTCCTACGAGCAGTACTTC
>TRBD2|many|TRBV20-1|TRBJ2-1
CSATFGGGIYNEQFF
TGCAGTGCTACATTTGGCGGGGGAATTTACAATGAGCAGTTCTTC
>TRBD2|many|TRBV11-2|TRBJ2-1
CASSLPGLAGNEQFF
TGTGCCAGCAGCCTCCCGGGGCTAGCGGGCAATGAGCAGTTCTTC
>NA|NA|TRBV12-5|TRBJ2-7
CASGSPPVREQYF
TGTGCTAGTGGTTCCCCCCCCGTACGGGAGCAATACTTC
>TRBD1|many|TRBV20-1|TRBJ2-3
CSASEGQAQREDTQYF
TGCAGTGCTAGTGAAGGACAGGCTCAGAGGGAAGATACGCAGTATTTT
>NA|many|TRBV7-2|TRBJ1-6
CASSLAGAGNSPLHF
TGTGCCAGCAGCCTCGCGGGGGCCGGAAATTCACCCCTCCACTTT
>NA|many|TRBV7-9|TRBJ2-3
CASSLASTQYF
TGTGCCAGCAGCTTAGCGTCTACGCAGTATTTT
>NA|many|TRBV15|TRBJ1-2
CATSKGGGYGYTF
TGTGCCACCAGCAAAGGGGGAGGGTACGGCTACACCTTC
>NA|NA|TRBV5-4|TRBJ2-1
CASSLEVSGNEQFF
TGTGCCAGCAGCTTGGAGGTCTCAGGCAATGAGCAGTTCTTC
>TRBD2|NA|TRBV11-3|TRBJ2-3
CASSLRLAGMTDTQYF
TGTGCCAGCAGCCTCAGACTAGCGGGGATGACAGATACGCAGTATTTT
>TRBD1|NA|TRBV6-4|TRBJ2-5
CASSYLGQGGETQYF
TGTGCCAGCAGTTACCTGGGACAGGGAGGGGAGACCCAGTACTTC
>NA|NA|TRBV5-5|TRBJ1-2
CASSNYSNYGYTF
TGTGCCAGCAGCAATTATTCTAACTATGGCTACACCTTC
>TRBD2|NA|TRBV20-1|TRBJ2-3
CSARAELRTSGVTDTQYF
TGCAGTGCTAGGGCGGAGCTAAGGACTAGCGGGGTCACAGATACGCAGTATTTT
>TRBD1|many|TRBV5-1|TRBJ1-1
CASSLDRGGRGAFF
TGCGCCAGCAGCTTGGACAGGGGTGGAAGAGGAGCTTTCTTT
>TRBD1|few|TRBV28|TRBJ2-2
CASRQTGVNTGELFF
TGTGCCAGCAGGCAGACAGGGGTGAACACCGGGGAGCTGTTTTTT
>NA|many|TRBV19|TRBJ1-1
CASSPPGRRWTEAFF
TGTGCCAGTAGTCCTCCCGGGAGGCGGTGGACTGAAGCTTTCTTT
>TRBD1|many|TRBV4-1|TRBJ1-2
CASSHRGRESFYGYTF
TGCGCCAGCAGCCACAGGGGGCGTGAATCTTTCTATGGCTACACCTTC
>TRBD1|many|TRBV3-1|TRBJ1-6
CASSQGQGNSPLHF
TGTGCCAGCAGCCAAGGACAGGGTAATTCACCCCTCCACTTT
>TRBD1|many|TRBV6-5|TRBJ2-7
CASSSPRQGAYEQYF
TGTGCCAGCAGTTCCCCCCGACAGGGGGCCTACGAGCAGTACTTC
>NA|many|TRBV20-1|TRBJ2-3
CSATGEADTQYF
TGCAGTGCTACGGGAGAGGCAGATACGCAGTATTTT
>NA|many|TRBV11-2|TRBJ1-6
CASSARWGHINNSPLHF
TGTGCCAGCAGCGCCCGTTGGGGACACATAAATAATTCACCCCTCCACTTT
>NA|many|TRBV4-1|TRBJ2-1
CASSQDLSSYNEQFF
TGCGCCAGCAGCCAAGATCTAAGCTCCTACAATGAGCAGTTCTTC
>NA|many|TRBV6-2/TRBV6-3|TRBJ1-1
CASSEWRTENTEAFF
TGTGCCAGCAGTGAATGGCGGACGGAGAACACTGAAGCTTTCTTT
>NA|many|TRBV7-9|TRBJ2-5
CASSHPLRGSAGETQYF
TGTGCCAGCAGCCACCCCCTGAGGGGGTCAGCGGGTGAGACCCAGTACTTC
>TRBD2|many|TRBV6-5|TRBJ2-3
CASSYTGTSTGTQYF
TGTGCCAGCAGTTACACCGGGACTAGCACCGGTACGCAGTATTTT
>NA|few|TRBV6-1|TRBJ1-4
CASGTAGGSEKLFF
TGTGCCAGCGGCACTGCCGGCGGCTCTGAAAAACTGTTTTTT
>NA|many|TRBV2|TRBJ2-7
CARSRQESYEQYF
TGTGCCCGCTCGCGACAGGAGTCCTACGAGCAGTACTTC
>TRBD1|many|TRBV5-1|TRBJ1-2
CASSSTGGLNGYTF
TGCGCCAGCAGCTCGACAGGGGGCTTGAATGGCTACACCTTC
>TRBD2|NA|TRBV10-3|TRBJ2-3
CAIRRAGGTDTQYF
TGTGCCATCAGAAGGGCGGGGGGCACAGATACGCAGTATTTT
>TRBD1|NA|TRBV5-5|TRBJ1-1
CASRRPGTGSNTEAFF
TGTGCCAGCAGGAGACCCGGGACAGGGTCGAACACTGAAGCTTTCTTT
>TRBD1|many|TRBV5-1|TRBJ1-5
CASSPKTGVDQPQHF
TGCGCCAGCAGCCCAAAGACAGGGGTTGATCAGCCCCAGCATTTT
>NA|many|TRBV28|TRBJ1-1
CASSPPGTKRTEAFF
TGTGCCAGCAGTCCCCCCGGGACAAAACGTACTGAAGCTTTCTTT
>TRBD2|many|TRBV7-2|TRBJ2-7
CASSFMGGNEQYF
TGTGCCAGCAGCTTTATGGGAGGGAACGAGCAGTACTTC
>TRBD1|NA|TRBV2|TRBJ2-5
CASSAGGVETQYF
TGTGCCAGCAGTGCAGGGGGCGTTGAGACCCAGTACTTC
>TRBD1|NA|TRBV7-2|TRBJ2-2
CASSLVSTGGTGELFF
TGTGCCAGCAGCTTAGTCTCAACAGGGGGAACCGGGGAGCTGTTTTTT
>NA|many|TRBV6-1|TRBJ2-7
CASSEPRDPGSISEQYF
TGTGCCAGCAGTGAACCCCGGGACCCTGGGTCCATTTCCGAGCAGTACTTC